Below are 26 T cell receptor beta chains sequenced from a single sample in a study of identical twins. TCRdb processed the 5' RACE reads anew with MiXCR; each CDR3 protein has one entry. Here the sample spans 420,000 or so distinct CDR3 sequences, roughly 18% being singletons. Sequences were obtained from naive T cells sorted from blood. The receptors shown here come from a man in his forties or fifties in good health.

This clonotype has ten or more counts. This chain joins TRBV7-6 and TRBJ2-5; D not certain. This CDR3 spans 13 amino acids. Germline CDR1 is SGHVS and CDR2 is FNYEAQ. Trimming stripped 4 bases from V and 4 bases from J, with 10 bases between. In nucleotides, the CDR3 is TGTGCCAGCAGCTCCGTACGCGGAGAGACCCAGTACTTC. Encoded protein: CASSSVRGETQYF.

This clonotype has a handful of counts. The chain combines TRBV10-3 with TRBJ2-1; 9 bases map to TRBD2. The CDR3 extends over 15 amino acids. Germline V lookup: CDR1 ENHRY, CDR2 SYGVKD. V was clipped by 3 bases and J by 7 bases; unmatched bases: 7. The CDR3 reads CAISDSGSQGNEQFF. CDR3 sequence (DNA): TGTGCCATCAGTGATAGCGGGAGTCAGGGAAATGAGCAGTTCTTC.

This clonotype showed up just a few times. The chain links TRBV28 to TRBJ2-5; D not resolved. The CDR3 is made up of 16 amino acids. The V gene's germline CDR1 is MDHEN and CDR2 SYDVKM. Trimming removed 1 base from V and 3 bases from J, with 15 bases in between. CDR3 protein: CASSLYLVGAKETQYF. The DNA of the CDR3 is TGTGCCAGCAGTTTATATTTGGTAGGAGCGAAAGAGACCCAGTACTTC.

This clonotype has only a few counts. The rearrangement uses TRBV20-1 and TRBJ2-7; 8 bases fit TRBD1. The V gene's germline CDR1 is DFQATT and CDR2 SNEGSKA (reference sequence). The CDR3 loop spans 12 amino acids. J gave up 3 bases and V 6 bases, and 4 bases lay outside the gene matches. DNA of the CDR3: TGCAGTGCAGGACAGGGACGCTACGAGCAGTACTTC. Translated: CSAGQGRYEQYF.

The CDR3 DNA follows: TGTGCTAGTGGTTTGGTACTTGGACGGGGGGCGTACACTGAAGCTTTCTTT. Translated, it gives CASGLVLGRGAYTEAFF. J is TRBJ1-1 and V is TRBV12-5, with D maybe TRBD1 (6 bases). The CDR3 sequence is 17 residues long. Germline-derived CDR1 and CDR2 are LGHNT and FRNRAP. The V gene lost 0 bases and the J gene lost 3 bases, with 17 bases spanning the gap.

The sample holds a few counts of this clonotype. The V and J genes are TRBV9 and TRBJ2-1, with 12 bases matching TRBD2. The trim removed 0 bases at V and 7 bases at J, leaving 11 bases unmatched. CDR3 length equals 18 residues. Germline assignment: CDR1 SGDLS and CDR2 YYNGEE. CDR3 sequence reads: CASSVAPSTSGRGNEQFF. The CDR3 DNA sequence: TGTGCCAGCAGCGTAGCCCCATCGACTAGCGGGAGAGGGAATGAGCAGTTCTTC.

This rearrangement joins TRBV5-1 to TRBJ1-1; 9 bases map to TRBD1. Germline loops: CDR1 SGHRS, CDR2 YFSETQ. The CDR3 runs 16 residues. V dropped 1 base and J dropped 0; count of bases not matched to a gene: 4. CDR3 nucleotides: TGCGCCAGCAGCTTGTTGACAGGGGGAGTGAACACTGAAGCTTTCTTT. This codes for CASSLLTGGVNTEAFF.

In its sample, this clonotype was seen a few times. The chain employs TRBV12-3 or TRBV12-4 and TRBJ2-1; D perhaps matches TRBD1 (6 bases). Trimming removed 4 bases at V and 0 bases at J, with 10 bases between. The CDR3 is made up of 15 amino acids. CDR3 sequence: CASSYTDSSYNEQFF. In DNA, the CDR3 is TGTGCCAGCAGTTACACGGACAGCTCCTACAATGAGCAGTTCTTC.

The gene calls are TRBV20-1 and TRBJ2-7; 10 positions match TRBD1. CDR3 size: 13 residues. The V and J ends lost 6 bases and 3 bases, in that order; junction bases with no gene match: 5. Germline V CDR1 and CDR2: DFQATT, SNEGSKA (reference sequence). The CDR3 is CSAPGQGGYEQYF. The CDR3 DNA reads TGCAGTGCCCCCGGACAGGGGGGCTACGAGCAGTACTTC.

The chain uses TRBV7-8 and TRBJ2-1; no clear D gene. Deletions cut 0 bases from V and 0 bases from J, with 15 bases between. CDR1 is SGHVS, CDR2 FQNEAQ, per germline. The CDR3 contains 18 residues. CDR3 DNA sequence: TGTGCCAGCAGCTTAGCGCGCGCTTTCTTTAGCTCCTACAATGAGCAGTTCTTC. It is translated as CASSLARAFFSSYNEQFF.

This clonotype was seen ten or more times. The chain is built from TRBV10-3 and TRBJ2-7; D gene unclear. V lost 1 base and J 6 bases, leaving 7 bases between the germline ends. This CDR3 is built from 12 residues. Germline assignment: CDR1 ENHRY and CDR2 SYGVKD. CDR3 nucleotides: TGTGCCATCAGTGAGTTTAAGGGCGAGCAGTACTTC. It encodes CAISEFKGEQYF.

The V and J genes are TRBV28 and TRBJ2-3, with D maybe TRBD2 (6 bases). V lost 3 bases to trimming and J lost 1 base, with 11 bases between them. The CDR3 runs to 15 residues. In germline, CDR1 is MDHEN, CDR2 SYDVKM. This chain's CDR3 is CASSLAGSRTDTQYF. CDR3 coding DNA: TGTGCCAGCAGTTTGGCCGGGAGTCGCACAGATACGCAGTATTTT.

This chain uses TRBV3-1 with TRBJ2-1; perhaps TRBD1 as D (5 bases). In germline, CDR1 is LGHDT, CDR2 YNNKEL (reference sequence). CDR3 length: 13 amino acids. The V end lost 5 bases, the J end lost 4 bases, and 9 bases lay between the germline ends. The CDR3 is CASSIKGYNEQFF. CDR3 coding DNA: TGTGCCAGCAGCATCAAGGGGTACAATGAGCAGTTCTTC.

Many counts were recorded for this clonotype. The V and J genes are TRBV20-1 and TRBJ1-2; a weak D match, TRBD1 (6 bases). Trimming took off 3 bases at V and 2 bases at J, with 10 bases between the two ends. CDR1 and CDR2 from the germline V gene are DFQATT and SNEGSKA (reference sequence). This CDR3 is 13 amino acids long. The CDR3 sequence is CSASGGRNYGYTF. CDR3 DNA sequence: TGCAGTGCTAGTGGGGGGCGCAACTATGGCTACACCTTC.

This clonotype appeared many times. The chain is built from TRBV20-1 and TRBJ2-1; tentative D call: TRBD2 (6 bases). The germline gives CDR1 DFQATT, CDR2 SNEGSKA (reference sequence). This CDR3 spans 14 amino acids. V lost 5 bases to trimming and J lost 5 bases, with 16 bases between them. DNA for the CDR3: TGCAGTGCTTTTTCCGGGACTCGCAACAATGAGCAGTTCTTC. This gives the protein CSAFSGTRNNEQFF.

This clonotype was seen at least ten times. The chain uses TRBV20-1 and TRBJ2-1; D might be TRBD1 or TRBD2, each matching 5 bases. Germline CDR1 DFQATT, CDR2 SNEGSKA (reference sequence). The CDR3 is made up of 16 amino acids. With 6 bases removed from V and 0 bases from J, the gap between germline ends came to 18 bases. The chain's CDR3 is CSASGRRGSSYNEQFF. The CDR3 nucleotides are TGCAGTGCCTCGGGGCGCCGCGGATCCTCCTACAATGAGCAGTTCTTC.

This clonotype appeared a few times. The chain joins TRBV2 to TRBJ2-4; D not certain. V lost 4 bases and J 4 bases, leaving 8 bases between the germline ends. This CDR3 is built from 13 residues. The germline gives CDR1 SNHLY, CDR2 FYNNEI. CDR3 loop: CASSVGQKNIQYF. In nucleotides, the CDR3 is TGTGCCAGCAGTGTTGGGCAGAAAAACATTCAGTACTTC. Using reference TRBV2 and TRBJ2-4 for the parts outside the CDR3, the full variable domain is EPEVTQTPSHQVTQMGQEVILRCVPISNHLYFYWYRQILGQKVEFLVSFYNNEISEKSEIFDDQFSVERPDGSNFTLKIRSTKLEDSAMYFCASSVGQKNIQYFGAGTRLSVL.

The V gene is TRBV6-2 or TRBV6-3, the J gene TRBJ1-6; 7 bases agree with TRBD1. V shed 6 bases and J 4 bases; nucleotides not matched to a gene: 3. Germline assignment: CDR1 MNHEY and CDR2 SVGEGT. The CDR3 has 14 amino acids. This CDR3 is CASRRTGYNSPLHF. Here the CDR3 DNA reads TGTGCCAGCAGAAGGACAGGATATAATTCACCCCTCCACTTT.

This clonotype was seen a handful of times. The chain combines TRBV11-2 with TRBJ1-3, with D unclear. Trimming cost V 6 bases and J 4 bases, with 13 bases left between them. This CDR3 has 14 amino acids. Looked up from germline, CDR1 is SGHAT and CDR2 is FQNNGV. In DNA form, the CDR3 reads TGTGCCAGCAGTTCCGCGCGGACGGGAAACACCATATATTTT. Its translation is CASSSARTGNTIYF.

The chain combines TRBV2 with TRBJ2-1, with 10 nucleotides matching TRBD1. The CDR3 runs 18 residues. The V gene end was trimmed by 4 bases and the J gene end by 0 bases; junction bases not matched to a gene: 9. Germline V gene sequence: CDR1 SNHLY, CDR2 FYNNEI. This chain's CDR3 is CASSVDRGLFSSYNEQFF. CDR3 DNA sequence: TGTGCCAGCAGTGTAGACAGGGGGCTCTTTAGCTCCTACAATGAGCAGTTCTTC. Together with reference TRBV2 and TRBJ2-1, the CDR3 gives the full variable domain: EPEVTQTPSHQVTQMGQEVILRCVPISNHLYFYWYRQILGQKVEFLVSFYNNEISEKSEIFDDQFSVERPDGSNFTLKIRSTKLEDSAMYFCASSVDRGLFSSYNEQFFGPGTRLTVL.

This clonotype was recorded at least ten times. The V gene is TRBV28, the J gene TRBJ1-1; 9 bases align to TRBD1. The CDR3 runs 14 residues. Unmatched junction bases numbered 7, after V lost 6 bases and J lost 5 bases. CDR1 and CDR2 (germline): MDHEN, SYDVKM. CDR3 protein: CASSPGQGKTEAFF. The CDR3 DNA reads as TGTGCCAGCAGCCCGGGACAGGGAAAAACTGAAGCTTTCTTT.

This clonotype has a handful of counts. In DNA, the CDR3 is TGTGCCAGCAGCAACATCGGAGTCTATGGCTACACCTTC. It encodes CASSNIGVYGYTF. The genes are TRBV7-2 and TRBJ1-2; D is ambiguous. This CDR3 is 13 amino acids long. The V end was cut by 5 bases, the J end by 4 bases, with 11 bases between. Germline V gene lookup returns CDR1 SGHTA and CDR2 FQGNSA. The full variable domain, with the rest looked up from reference TRBV7-2 and TRBJ1-2, is GAGVSQSPSNKVTEKGKDVELRCDPISGHTALYWYRQSLGQGLEFLIYFQGNSAPDKSGLPSDRFSAERTGGSVSTLTIQRTQQEDSAVYLCASSNIGVYGYTFGSGTRLTVV.

This clonotype showed up just a few times. The chain recombines TRBV12-3 or TRBV12-4 with TRBJ1-5; 7 bases fit TRBD1. The CDR3 is 13 residues long. Losses at the gene ends were 6 bases for V and 4 bases for J; bases not matched to a gene: 3. CDR3 protein: CASRMDRNQPQHF. The CDR3 nucleotides are TGTGCCAGCAGAATGGACAGGAATCAGCCCCAGCATTTT.

The chain recombines TRBV27 with TRBJ2-6; D is perhaps TRBD1 (5 bases). Germline assignment: CDR1 MNHEY and CDR2 SMNVEV (reference sequence). The V and J ends lost 1 base and 4 bases respectively, with 23 bases between them. The CDR3 consists of 20 residues. The CDR3 here is CASSLWGRRNYLLGANVLTF. For the CDR3, the DNA is TGTGCCAGCAGTTTATGGGGCAGGCGCAACTACCTTCTCGGGGCCAACGTCCTGACTTTC.

This clonotype was detected many times. This chain links TRBV4-3 with TRBJ1-2, with D unclear. The germline V gene encodes CDR1 LGHNA and CDR2 YSLEER. Trimming stripped 1 base from V and 0 bases from J, with 6 bases between. The CDR3 covers 14 residues. The CDR3 DNA reads TGCGCCAGCAGCCAAGGAGGAGCTAACTATGGCTACACCTTC. It codes for CASSQGGANYGYTF.

This clonotype was seen a handful of times. The chain joins TRBV12-3 or TRBV12-4 to TRBJ2-5, with 9 bases lining up with TRBD1. J was trimmed by 5 bases and V by 6 bases; bases with no gene match: 4. The CDR3 has 13 amino acids. The CDR3: CASSGTGRETQYF. The CDR3 DNA follows: TGTGCCAGCAGCGGGACAGGGCGGGAGACCCAGTACTTC.